Listed below are T cell receptor beta chains from one sample, sequenced in a study of cytomegalovirus exposure and HLA in healthy donors. The method was immunoSEQ multiplex PCR; TCRdb's version includes in-frame clones alone and lacks a portion of them. The sample consists of tens of thousands of clones, around 75% of them appearing once. The sample consisted of PBMCs. The origin of the receptors is a man in his forties or fifties in good health and CMV-seronegative. CDR3s include the opening cysteine and the closing phenylalanine or tryptophan.

TRBV19 CASSTTGNTIYF
TRBV10-3 CAIKRDSSNTEAFF
TRBV19 CASTRQAPYGYTF
TRBV7-2 CASSFFGGSTDTQYF
TRBV5-1 CASSLTSTEAFF
TRBV5-1 CASSLGLLSSGANVLTF
TRBV27 CASHSGRATDTQYF
TRBV15 CATSRLEVPTEAFF
TRBV29-1 CSVQTSGGAATQYF
TRBV6-1 CASRQGTYNEQFF
TRBV6-1 CATVLVSTDTQYF
TRBV10-3 CAISDHGRTGDSNQPQHF
TRBV2 CASNRQLNEKLFF
TRBV29-1 CSGGQGGEQYF
TRBV29-1 CSVAAERGNTIYF
TRBV5-4 CASSPERDQETQYF
TRBV7-3 CASSLGAGGTNEQFF
TRBV2 CASSPGQGLGQPQHF
TRBV9 CASSSVVRGGSTEAFF
TRBV6-6 CASEQGGRNTEAFF
TRBV6-6 CASSPLSLAKYEQYF
TRBV7-9 CASSPREAGYGYTF
TRBV6-5 CASSYATGDYEQYF
TRBV5-1 CASSLPGTGYNEQFF
TRBV28 CASSQTGTDTQYF
TRBV5-4 CASSLAQGSYNEQFF
TRBV30 CAWSVGSFNEQFF
TRBV5-1 CASSLAGGAYGYTF